This record looks at one TCR beta chain sequence and its context. Germline CDR1 and CDR2: GTSNPN and SVGIG (reference sequence). This CDR3 contains 13 residues. Trimming removed 4 bases at V and 6 bases at J, with 14 bases between. This entry comes from a study of shared clonotypes between healthy human individuals. Produced via immunoSEQ multiplex PCR; TCRdb's table is partial and in-frame only. The repertoire holds some 2,000,000 clones, with more than 90% as singletons. The receptor was isolated from a man aged 18 to 29 in good health. The sequencing input was naive CD4+ T cells sorted from blood. Subset of the sample: CD45RA+ positively selected. The rearrangement links TRBV30 to TRBJ2-3; D ambiguous. This CDR3 reads CAWMEGFQDTQYF. CDR3 nucleotide sequence: TGTGCCTGGATGGAAGGGTTTCAGGATACGCAGTATTTT.